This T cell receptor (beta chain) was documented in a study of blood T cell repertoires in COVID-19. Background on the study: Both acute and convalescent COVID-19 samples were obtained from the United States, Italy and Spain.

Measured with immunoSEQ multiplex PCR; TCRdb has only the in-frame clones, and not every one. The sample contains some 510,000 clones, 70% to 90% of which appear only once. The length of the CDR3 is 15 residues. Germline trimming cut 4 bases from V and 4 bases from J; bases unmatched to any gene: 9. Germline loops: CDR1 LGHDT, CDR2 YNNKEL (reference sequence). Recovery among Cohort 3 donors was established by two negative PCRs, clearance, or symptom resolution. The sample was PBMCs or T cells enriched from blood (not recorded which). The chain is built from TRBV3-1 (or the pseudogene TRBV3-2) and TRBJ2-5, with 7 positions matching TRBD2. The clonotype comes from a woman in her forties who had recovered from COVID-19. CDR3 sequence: CASSPETSLLETQYF. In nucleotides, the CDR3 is TGTGCCAGCAGCCCAGAGACTAGCCTTTTAGAGACCCAGTACTTC.